The entry below gives a single T cell receptor (beta chain) sequence along with its context. CDR3 length equals 14 residues. V shed 5 bases and J shed 3 bases, with 14 bases lying between them. Germline V gives CDR1 SGHRS, CDR2 YFSETQ. The data belong to a study of Ad26.COV2.S vaccination and SARS-CoV-2 variants. For the study at large: The Ad26.COV2.S arm of the COV1001 trial was where the donor was placed.

Assay used: immunoSEQ multiplex PCR; TCRdb lists only in-frame clones, some missing. The profile covers 250,000 or so clones, with around 88% appearing a single time and about 2.8% taken by the ten largest. Treatment of the sample: around 19 received Ad26.COV2.S at low or high dose, single or two shots; about 5 received placebo; per-sample allocation not given. The samples date from day 63 after the first vaccine or placebo injection. This sample comprised peripheral blood, obtained in a trial of Ad26.COV2.S vaccine versus placebo. The chain couples TRBV5-1 to TRBJ2-5, with no clear D. The receptor's source is a person aged 18-65 years who received the Ad26.COV2.S COVID-19 vaccine or a placebo. In DNA form, the CDR3 reads TGCGCCAGCAGGCTTGAGGTGTCAGAAGAGACCCAGTACTTC. The encoded protein is CASRLEVSEETQYF.